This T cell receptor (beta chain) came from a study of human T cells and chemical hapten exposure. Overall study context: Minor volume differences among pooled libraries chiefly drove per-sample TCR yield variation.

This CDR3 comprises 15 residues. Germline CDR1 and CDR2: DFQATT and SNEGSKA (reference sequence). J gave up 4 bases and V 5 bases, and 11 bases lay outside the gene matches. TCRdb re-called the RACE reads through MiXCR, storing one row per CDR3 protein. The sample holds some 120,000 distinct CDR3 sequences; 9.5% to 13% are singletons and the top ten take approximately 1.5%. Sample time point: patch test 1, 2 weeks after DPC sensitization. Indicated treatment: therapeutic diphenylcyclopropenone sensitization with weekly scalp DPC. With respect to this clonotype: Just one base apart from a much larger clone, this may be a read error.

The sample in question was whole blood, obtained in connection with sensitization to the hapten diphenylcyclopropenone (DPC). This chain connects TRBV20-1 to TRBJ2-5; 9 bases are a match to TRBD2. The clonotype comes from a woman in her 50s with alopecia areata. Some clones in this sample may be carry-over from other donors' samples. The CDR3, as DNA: TGCAGTGCTGCCCTTCCCCCGACTAGCGGAGAGACCCAGTACTTC. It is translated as CSAALPPTSGETQYF.